The rows below give T cell receptor beta chains drawn from one sample of a study of vaccination and CD4 T cells after COVID-19. No antigen is known for these receptors. TCRdb passed the PCR reads through MiXCR, listing each CDR3 protein once. The sample yields over 15,000 distinct CDR3 sequences, under 40% seen once. The sequenced material came from cultured CD4+ T cells from blood. The receptors originated from a human donor with COVID-19. The CDR3 runs from the conserved cysteine through the conserved F or W. Each record gives: V gene, D gene, J gene, clone size, CDR3 protein, CDR3 DNA. A D gene is named only where the DNA matches it firmly. Clone size is stated in some rows and not others, as once, few, many or a class when expanded.

>TRBV6-1|TRBD1|TRBJ1-5|few
CASSPPGQGQPQHF
TGTGCCAGCAGTCCACCGGGACAGGGGCAGCCCCAGCATTTT
>TRBV7-2|NA|TRBJ2-1|NA
CASSPQAGSEQFF
TGTGCCAGCAGCCCCCAGGCTGGGTCTGAGCAGTTCTTC
>TRBV6-1|NA|TRBJ2-2|NA
CASTPKLNTGELFF
TGTGCCAGCACCCCGAAATTGAACACCGGGGAGCTGTTTTTT
>TRBV27|TRBD2|TRBJ2-3|few
CASSLGPGGDADTQYF
TGTGCCAGCAGTTTGGGCCCGGGGGGTGACGCAGATACGCAGTATTTT
>TRBV15|TRBD1|TRBJ1-2|few
CATSRENTGGYGYTF
TGTGCCACCAGCAGAGAAAACACAGGGGGCTATGGCTACACCTTC
>TRBV5-1|NA|TRBJ1-1|NA
CASSIGVGNTEAFF
TGCGCCAGCAGCATAGGGGTGGGGAACACTGAAGCTTTCTTT
>TRBV5-8|TRBD1|TRBJ2-5|NA
CASSSNKITGAQETQYF
TGTGCCAGCAGCTCAAATAAAATTACAGGGGCCCAAGAGACCCAGTACTTC
>TRBV2|TRBD1|TRBJ1-3|once
CASRDRARNTIYF
TGTGCCAGCAGAGACAGGGCTAGAAACACCATATATTTT
>TRBV2|TRBD2|TRBJ2-2|few
CASSEALLAGGPLTNTGELFF
TGTGCCAGCAGTGAAGCGCTTCTAGCGGGGGGGCCCTTAACGAACACCGGGGAGCTGTTTTTT
>TRBV5-3|NA|TRBJ1-1|NA
CASSPVRLVSTEAFF
TGTGCCAGCAGTCCTGTAAGGCTAGTCAGCACTGAAGCTTTCTTT
>TRBV6-2/TRBV6-3|TRBD1|TRBJ1-5|few
CASSYSRTGGQPQHF
TGTGCCAGCAGTTACTCGAGGACAGGGGGTCAGCCCCAGCATTTT
>TRBV2|TRBD1|TRBJ1-1|few
CASRTSGTANTEAFF
TGTGCCAGCAGGACCTCCGGGACAGCGAACACTGAAGCTTTCTTT
>TRBV4-1|TRBD1|TRBJ1-2|NA
CASSPFTGGVGNGYTF
TGCGCCAGCAGCCCATTTACAGGGGGCGTTGGAAATGGCTACACCTTC
>TRBV6-1|NA|TRBJ1-2|few
CASSLNPGVLMDYGYTF
TGTGCCAGCAGCCTCAACCCAGGGGTGTTGATGGACTATGGCTACACCTTC
>TRBV20-1|NA|TRBJ2-3|medium-sized
CSAQTGGSGTDTQYF
TGCAGTGCCCAGACCGGGGGCAGCGGCACAGATACGCAGTATTTT
>TRBV27|NA|TRBJ1-4|few
CASSLFGGEDREKLFF
TGTGCCAGCAGTTTATTCGGGGGTGAGGATAGGGAAAAACTGTTTTTT
>TRBV7-2|TRBD1|TRBJ1-5|NA
CASSGQGGNQPQHF
TGTGCCAGCAGCGGACAGGGTGGCAATCAGCCCCAGCATTTT
>TRBV20-1|TRBD1|TRBJ1-2|few
CSASTGDYGYTF
TGCAGTGCTAGTACAGGGGACTATGGCTACACCTTC
>TRBV2|NA|TRBJ1-5|NA
CASEYGAGNQPQHF
TGTGCCAGCGAGTACGGCGCAGGCAATCAGCCCCAGCATTTT
>TRBV20-1|NA|TRBJ1-1|NA
CSAREGMDTEAFF
TGCAGTGCTAGAGAAGGGATGGACACTGAAGCTTTCTTT
>TRBV6-1|NA|TRBJ1-5|few
CASRIGWDSNQPQHF
TGTGCCAGCAGGATAGGTTGGGATAGCAATCAGCCCCAGCATTTT
>TRBV12-3/TRBV12-4|TRBD1|TRBJ2-2|NA
CASSPDRVRTGELFF
TGTGCCAGCAGTCCCGACAGGGTGAGGACCGGGGAGCTGTTTTTT
>TRBV6-1|NA|TRBJ2-5|NA
CASRLGGDRTSGETQYF
TGTGCCAGCAGACTGGGGGGAGACAGGACCTCCGGGGAGACCCAGTACTTC
>TRBV7-6|TRBD1|TRBJ1-5|few
CASSQDRGPNQPQHF
TGTGCCAGCAGCCAGGACAGGGGCCCAAATCAGCCCCAGCATTTT
>TRBV20-1|NA|TRBJ2-2|few
CSARHRANTGELFF
TGCAGTGCTAGACACAGGGCGAACACCGGGGAGCTGTTTTTT
>TRBV27|TRBD1|TRBJ1-2|few
CASSLNRQGLWGYTF
TGTGCCAGCAGTTTAAATCGACAGGGATTGTGGGGCTACACCTTC
>TRBV20-1|TRBD2|TRBJ2-3|NA
CSARLSGGGQYF
TGCAGTGCTAGGTTGAGCGGGGGTGGGCAGTATTTT
>TRBV18|TRBD1|TRBJ1-2|NA
CASSPLETTGSYGYTF
TGTGCCAGCTCACCCCTAGAAACGACAGGGTCCTATGGCTACACCTTC
>TRBV6-2/TRBV6-3|NA|TRBJ1-5|NA
CASTDQGLSNQPQHF
TGTGCCAGCACCGACCAGGGGCTCAGCAATCAGCCCCAGCATTTT
>TRBV7-9|TRBD1|TRBJ1-5|few
CASSQDRGDQPQHF
TGTGCCAGCAGCCAAGACAGGGGTGATCAGCCCCAGCATTTT
>TRBV28|NA|TRBJ2-5|NA
CASSDPLAGRETQYF
TGTGCCAGCAGCGACCCATTGGCGGGGCGAGAGACCCAGTACTTC
>TRBV6-2/TRBV6-3|NA|TRBJ2-7|NA
CASSYRGATYEQYF
TGTGCCAGCAGTTACCGGGGGGCGACCTACGAGCAGTACTTC
>TRBV27|NA|TRBJ1-2|medium-sized
CASSPDLDNYGYTF
TGTGCCAGCAGTCCAGATCTGGATAACTATGGCTACACCTTC
>TRBV19|TRBD2|TRBJ2-3|NA
CASSTSGGATDTQYF
TGTGCCAGTAGTACTAGCGGGGGGGCGACAGATACGCAGTATTTT
>TRBV5-8|NA|TRBJ1-6|NA
CASSLQHNSPLHF
TGTGCCAGCAGCTTGCAACATAATTCACCCCTCCACTTT
>TRBV11-2|NA|TRBJ1-6|NA
CASSLGAGRYSSPLHF
TGTGCCAGCAGCTTAGGAGCTGGGCGGTATTCATCACCCCTCCACTTT
>TRBV5-4|NA|TRBJ2-1|NA
CASSGYAGQAYNEQFF
TGTGCCAGCAGCGGGTACGCTGGGCAGGCGTACAATGAGCAGTTCTTC
>TRBV27|NA|TRBJ1-2|few
CASTAGRGYTF
TGTGCCAGCACCGCCGGGCGCGGCTACACCTTC
>TRBV6-2/TRBV6-3|TRBD2|TRBJ2-3|NA
CASSYLSSGGPQYF
TGTGCCAGCAGTTACCTGTCTAGCGGGGGACCGCAGTATTTT
>TRBV7-2|NA|TRBJ1-5|few
CASTPGSNQPQHF
TGTGCCAGCACCCCGGGGAGCAATCAGCCCCAGCATTTT
>TRBV30|NA|TRBJ2-5|few
CAWSKGSETQYF
TGTGCCTGGAGTAAGGGATCCGAGACCCAGTACTTC
>TRBV7-9|NA|TRBJ1-4|NA
CASSGGQSTNEKLFF
TGTGCCAGCAGCGGGGGCCAATCAACTAATGAAAAACTGTTTTTT
>TRBV20-1|NA|TRBJ1-5|NA
CSVSSETRSNQPQHF
TGCAGTGTGTCCTCCGAGACACGGAGCAATCAGCCCCAGCATTTT
>TRBV20-1|NA|TRBJ1-3|few
CSAPKPGAGNTIYF
TGCAGTGCGCCTAAGCCGGGGGCTGGAAACACCATATATTTT
>TRBV7-6|TRBD2|TRBJ2-3|NA
CASSLTSGPTDTQYF
TGTGCCAGCAGCTTAACTAGCGGGCCCACAGATACGCAGTATTTT
>TRBV7-2|NA|TRBJ1-2|NA
CASSLAVGTNYGYTF
TGTGCCAGCAGCTTAGCGGTAGGGACTAACTATGGCTACACCTTC
>TRBV6-1|NA|TRBJ1-6|few
CASRTHSKISPLHF
TGTGCCAGCAGGACCCACAGCAAGATTTCACCCCTCCACTTT
>TRBV10-1|TRBD1|TRBJ1-5|few
CASSESGTGMQPQHF
TGCGCCAGCAGTGAGTCGGGGACAGGGATGCAGCCCCAGCATTTT
>TRBV27|TRBD1|TRBJ2-7|NA
CASSIDRVGHEQYF
TGTGCCAGCAGTATTGACAGGGTCGGGCACGAGCAGTACTTC
>TRBV25-1|NA|TRBJ2-3|NA
CASSESRGRDTQYF
TGTGCCAGCAGTGAGAGCAGGGGTCGGGATACGCAGTATTTT
>TRBV10-3|NA|TRBJ2-3|NA
CATPNESWTDTQYF
TGTGCCACCCCGAACGAGTCATGGACAGATACGCAGTATTTT
>TRBV5-4|TRBD1|TRBJ2-1|NA
CASSLDRGEYNEQFF
TGTGCCAGCAGCTTGGACAGGGGAGAGTACAATGAGCAGTTCTTC
>TRBV27|TRBD1|TRBJ1-2|NA
CASSRGQGVSLGGYTF
TGTGCCAGCAGTAGGGGACAGGGGGTTTCGTTAGGCGGCTACACCTTC